The 2 T cell receptor beta chains in this list originate from one sample, sequenced in a study of OX40 agonist ivuxolimab in advanced cancers. Sequencing was performed with immunoSEQ multiplex PCR; in TCRdb, only in-frame clones are kept and a portion is missing. Of about 40,000 clones detected, around 89% appear once; the ten largest clones hold approximately 23%. The sequencing used CD4+ or CD8+ T cells sorted from blood, collected in a trial of the OX40 agonist ivuxolimab. The source is an adult with an advanced solid tumor such as melanoma, head and neck, liver or kidney cancer.

The rearrangement uses TRBV5-1 and TRBJ2-1; no clear D. The CDR3 length is 14 residues. V gave up 3 bases and J gave up 4 bases, with 11 bases separating them. Germline V gene sequence: CDR1 SGHRS, CDR2 YFSETQ. The CDR3 here is CASSWAGPYNEQFF. CDR3 coding DNA: TGCGCCAGCAGCTGGGCAGGACCTTACAATGAGCAGTTCTTC.

This clone has a handful of counts. The J gene is TRBJ2-3, the V gene TRBV7-8; maybe TRBD1 (5 bases). This CDR3 has 15 amino acids. The germline V gene encodes CDR1 SGHVS and CDR2 FQNEAQ. V gave up 1 base and J gave up 3 bases, with 11 bases separating them. The CDR3 region is CASSLGAGWTDTQYF. The DNA of the CDR3 is TGTGCCAGCAGCTTAGGGGCAGGGTGGACAGATACGCAGTATTTT.